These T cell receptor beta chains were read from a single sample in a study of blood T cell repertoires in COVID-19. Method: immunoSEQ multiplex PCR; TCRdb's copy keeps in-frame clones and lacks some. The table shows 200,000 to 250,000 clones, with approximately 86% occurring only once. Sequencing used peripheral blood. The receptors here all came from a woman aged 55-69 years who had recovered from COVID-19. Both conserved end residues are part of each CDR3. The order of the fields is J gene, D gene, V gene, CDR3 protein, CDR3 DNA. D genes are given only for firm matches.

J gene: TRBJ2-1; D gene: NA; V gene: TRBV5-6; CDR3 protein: CASSLRGGSFNNEQFF; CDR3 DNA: TGTGCCAGCAGCTTGCGCGGGGGCAGTTTTAACAATGAGCAGTTCTTC
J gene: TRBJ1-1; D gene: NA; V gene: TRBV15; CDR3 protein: CATSSYTEAFF; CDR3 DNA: TGTGCCACCAGCAGCTACACTGAAGCTTTCTTT
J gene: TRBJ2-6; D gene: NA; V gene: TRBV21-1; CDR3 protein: CASFPGQGAGANVLTF; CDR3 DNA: TGTGCCAGCTTTCCGGGACAGGGGGCTGGGGCCAACGTCCTGACTTTC
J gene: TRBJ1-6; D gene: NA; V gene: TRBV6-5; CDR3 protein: CASSYSYGENNSPLHF; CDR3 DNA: TGTGCCAGCAGTTACTCTTACGGGGAAAATAATTCACCCCTCCACTTT
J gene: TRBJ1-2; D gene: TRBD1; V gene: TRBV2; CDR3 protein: CASSGQGAAYGYTF; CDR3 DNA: TGTGCCAGCAGCGGACAGGGGGCGGCCTATGGCTACACCTTC
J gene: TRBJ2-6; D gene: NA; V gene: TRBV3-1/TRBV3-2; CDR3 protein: CASSSQGAGANVLTF; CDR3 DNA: TGTGCCAGCAGTTCACAGGGTGCTGGGGCCAACGTCCTGACTTTC
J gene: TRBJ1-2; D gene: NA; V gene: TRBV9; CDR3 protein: CASSTGGHYGYTF; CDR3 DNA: TGTGCCAGCAGCACCGGTGGGCACTATGGCTACACCTTC
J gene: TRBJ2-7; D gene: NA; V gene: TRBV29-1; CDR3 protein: CSVHFGRGEQYF; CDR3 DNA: TGCAGCGTTCACTTCGGCCGAGGGGAGCAGTACTTC
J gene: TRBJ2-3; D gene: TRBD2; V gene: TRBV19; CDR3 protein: CASSIFPLAGGGDTQYF; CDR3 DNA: TGTGCCAGTAGTATTTTTCCCCTAGCGGGGGGCGGGGATACGCAGTATTTT
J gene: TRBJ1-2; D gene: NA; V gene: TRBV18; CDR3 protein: CASSPGATNYGYTF; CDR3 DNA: TGTGCCAGCTCACCTGGGGCCACTAACTATGGCTACACCTTC
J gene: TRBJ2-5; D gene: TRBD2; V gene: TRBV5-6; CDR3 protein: CASSLGLVETQYF; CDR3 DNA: TGTGCCAGCAGCCTAGGACTAGTTGAGACCCAGTACTTC
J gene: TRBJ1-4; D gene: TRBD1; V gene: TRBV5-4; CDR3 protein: CASSRGGDEKLFF; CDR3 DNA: TGTGCCAGCAGCCGAGGGGGCGATGAAAAACTGTTTTTT
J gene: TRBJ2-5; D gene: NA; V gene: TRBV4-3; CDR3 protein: CASSQARGETQYF; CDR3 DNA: TGCGCCAGCAGCCAAGCCCGGGGGGAGACCCAGTACTTC
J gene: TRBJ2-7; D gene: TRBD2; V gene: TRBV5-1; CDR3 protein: CASSLARTRGEQYF; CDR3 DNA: TGCGCCAGCAGCTTGGCTAGGACTAGGGGCGAGCAGTACTTC
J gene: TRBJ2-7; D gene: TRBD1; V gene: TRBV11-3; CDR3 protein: CASSPGQDYEQYF; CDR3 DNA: TGTGCCAGCAGCCCAGGACAGGACTACGAGCAGTACTTC